Sequencing of this T cell receptor (beta chain) was carried out in a study of cytomegalovirus exposure and HLA in healthy donors. It was with 60 Vbeta and 13 Jbeta primers that the PCR ran. Repertoires were generated with immunoSEQ multiplex PCR, while TCRdb's copy carries only in-frame clones and drops some. The data contain 75,000 to 95,000 clones, roughly 83% of them seen just once; the ten biggest clones take up 2.1%. Study-wide results and limits: What was likely a sequencing artifact was a cluster of highly shared sequence variants. As a later analysis showed, several of the most significant clusters appeared to be linked to common viral pathogens. A few chains linked to CMV were shown in vitro to be specific for CMV antigens. Later analysis found that TCR beta chains associated with HLA were more clonally expanded than other, equally common chains.

As for this clone: What it recognizes is unknown.

This CDR3 comprises 17 residues. The J segment lost 1 base and the V segment lost 4 bases, leaving 11 bases of the junction unmatched. The germline gives CDR1 SGHAT, CDR2 FQNNGV. This chain links TRBV11-2 with TRBJ2-3; 7 bases line up with TRBD2. The sequence was collected from a man younger than 35 in good health and CMV-seronegative. Sequencing was done on a sample of PBMCs. For the CDR3, the DNA is TGTGCCAGCAGCTCCCCAGGGCGGGAGAGGGGCACAGATACGCAGTATTTT. The encoded protein is CASSSPGRERGTDTQYF.